The clone carrying this T cell receptor beta chain was seen a handful of times. The antigen remains unidentified. The protocol was immunoSEQ multiplex PCR, while the TCRdb copy is restricted to in-frame clones and leaves out a portion. The profile shows tens of thousands of clones, approximately 91% of them singletons. The sample is drawn from a study of T cell responses to AZD1222 COVID-19 vaccine. Germline CDR1 is SGDLS and CDR2 is YYNGEE. This CDR3 is built from 13 residues. Trimming stripped 4 bases from V and 1 base from J, with 8 bases between. Study results and caveats: Females made up more of the donors, who were largely white British, and clonal diversity may have come out too low. Baseline testing showed seropositivity in only a handful of AZD1222 recipients. Increased Spike-specific TCR breadth and depth were observed after two AZD1222 doses.

Sequenced here: peripheral blood, sampled on day 0 of AZD1222 vaccination. This clonotype was obtained from an adult in good health. V is TRBV9 and J is TRBJ1-1; D gene unclear. This CDR3 is CASSIGPNTEAFF. In DNA, the CDR3 is TGTGCCAGCAGCATCGGGCCGAACACTGAAGCTTTCTTT.